This T cell receptor beta chain came from a study of OX40 agonist ivuxolimab in advanced cancers. Across the whole study: 30% to 40% of patients had received prior checkpoint inhibitor therapy. Partial responses were seen in three patients, one with hepatocellular carcinoma and two with cutaneous melanoma. Notes on the study in general: Antigen specificity of clonally expanded peripheral T cells was not established. Dosing at 0.1 to 3.0 mg/kg was accompanied by clonal expansion of CD4+ and CD8+ blood T cells by week 6.

The repertoire was sequenced with immunoSEQ multiplex PCR; TCRdb's copy has only in-frame clones and lacks some. The sample lists thousands of clones, roughly 70% seen once, with roughly 18% in the top ten. This clone has just one count. Its target is not known. There are 15 residues in the CDR3. Trimming removed 4 bases at V and 4 bases at J, with 16 bases between. CDR1 ENHRY and CDR2 SYGVKD come from the germline V gene. The genes are TRBV10-3 and TRBJ2-5; D might be TRBD1 or TRBD2, each matching 6 bases. This specimen consisted of CD4+ or CD8+ T cells sorted from blood, obtained in a trial of the OX40 agonist ivuxolimab. The clonotype comes from an adult with an advanced solid tumor such as melanoma, head and neck, liver or kidney cancer. The chain's CDR3 is CAISVGAGGGETQYF. Here the CDR3 DNA reads TGTGCCATCAGTGTGGGGGCCGGGGGCGGAGAGACCCAGTACTTC.